The 7 T cell receptor beta chains given below trace back to one sample, sequenced in a study of T cells after posttransplantation cyclophosphamide. TCRdb's copy holds only in-frame clones and misses some; the assay was immunoSEQ multiplex PCR. The sample includes roughly 16,000 clones, around 85% seen only once; the top ten take 25% to 30%. Sampled 1 year posttransplant, controls received myeloablative marrow transplants, methotrexate and a calcineurin inhibitor. The specimen was PBMCs, collected after allogeneic stem cell transplant with calcineurin inhibitor and methotrexate. These receptors originate from a female patient aged 18 to 35 who received an allogeneic stem cell transplant from an unrelated donor, was CMV-positive, and had acute and chronic GVHD. Some T cells may arise from the graft donor.

The chain couples TRBV6-7 to TRBJ2-5, with a possible D match to TRBD2 (5 bases). TRBV6-7 is reported as an ORF; its role is uncertain. Deletions cut 7 bases from V and 4 bases from J, with 22 bases between. This CDR3 comprises 16 residues. The CDR3 loop is CASNHVPSGRRETQYF. The CDR3 DNA reads as TGTGCCAGCAACCATGTTCCTAGTGGGAGAAGAGAGACCCAGTACTTC.

This rearrangement joins TRBV29-1 to TRBJ1-5; the D gene is possibly TRBD1 (5 bases). The germline CDR1 and CDR2 sequences are SQVTM and ANQGSEA. CDR3 size: 13 residues. V was shortened by 6 bases and J by 5 bases, with 14 bases between the two germline ends. CDR3 bases: TGCAGCGTGGGGATGGGGCGCGATCAGCCCCAGCATTTT. As protein: CSVGMGRDQPQHF.

V usage is TRBV11-2 and J usage is TRBJ1-1; D might be TRBD1 (5 bases). The CDR3 is 13 residues long. With 3 bases removed from V and 1 base from J, the gap between germline ends came to 6 bases. Germline V gene sequence: CDR1 SGHAT, CDR2 FQNNGV. This CDR3 reads CASSLQGNTEAFF. The DNA of the CDR3 is TGTGCCAGCAGCTTGCAGGGGAACACTGAAGCTTTCTTT.

V gene TRBV18 combines with J gene TRBJ2-2, with D uncertain. Germline loops: CDR1 KGHSH, CDR2 LQKENI. The CDR3 has 17 amino acids. Trimming pared 3 bases from V and 4 bases from J, leaving 18 bases between. The CDR3 DNA sequence: TGTGCCAGCTCACCCCCTGATCGGCTAGTTAGCACCGGGGAGCTGTTTTTT. It yields the protein CASSPPDRLVSTGELFF.

This clone came up once. The CDR3 spells CATSRNKETQYF. The CDR3 coding sequence is TGTGCCACCAGCAGAAATAAAGAGACCCAGTACTTC. The rearrangement uses TRBV15 and TRBJ2-5; D gene uncertain. Trimming took off 2 bases at V and 3 bases at J, with 4 bases between the two ends. Per germline, CDR1 LNHNV and CDR2 YYDKDF (reference sequence). This CDR3 is built from 12 residues.

This chain links TRBV4-1 with TRBJ2-7; 11 bases fit TRBD2. Trimming took 1 base from V and 1 from J; bases not matched to a gene: 3. Germline CDR1 is MGHRA and CDR2 is YSYEKL. CDR3 length equals 16 residues. CDR3 sequence reads: CASSQGTSGWSYEQYF. The CDR3 DNA sequence: TGCGCCAGCAGCCAAGGGACTAGCGGGTGGTCCTACGAGCAGTACTTC.

The rearrangement joins TRBV5-1 to TRBJ2-1, with 13 bases identical to TRBD2. The CDR3 extends over 18 amino acids. Trimming at V came to 0 bases and at J to 5 bases, leaving 8 bases not matched to a gene. Germline V lookup: CDR1 SGHRS, CDR2 YFSETQ. Here the CDR3 reads CASSLVGLAGVTHNEQFF. The DNA for the CDR3 is TGCGCCAGCAGCTTGGTAGGACTAGCGGGAGTAACCCACAATGAGCAGTTCTTC. Filled out from reference TRBV5-1 and TRBJ2-1, the complete variable domain reads KAGVTQTPRYLIKTRGQQVTLSCSPISGHRSVSWYQQTPGQGLQFLFEYFSETQRNKGNFPGRFSGRQFSNSRSEMNVSTLELGDSALYLCASSLVGLAGVTHNEQFFGPGTRLTVL.